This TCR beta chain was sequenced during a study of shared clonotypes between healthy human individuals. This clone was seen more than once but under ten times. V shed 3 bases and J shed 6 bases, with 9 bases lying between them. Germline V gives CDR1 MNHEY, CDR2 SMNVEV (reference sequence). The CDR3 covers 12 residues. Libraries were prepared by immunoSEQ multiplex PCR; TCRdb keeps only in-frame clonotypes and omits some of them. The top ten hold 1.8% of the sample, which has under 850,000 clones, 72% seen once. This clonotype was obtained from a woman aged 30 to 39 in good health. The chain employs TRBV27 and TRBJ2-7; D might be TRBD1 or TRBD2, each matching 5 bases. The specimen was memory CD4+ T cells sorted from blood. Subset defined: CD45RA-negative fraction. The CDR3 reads CASSFMRGEQYF. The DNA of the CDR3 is TGTGCCAGCAGTTTTATGAGGGGCGAGCAGTACTTC.